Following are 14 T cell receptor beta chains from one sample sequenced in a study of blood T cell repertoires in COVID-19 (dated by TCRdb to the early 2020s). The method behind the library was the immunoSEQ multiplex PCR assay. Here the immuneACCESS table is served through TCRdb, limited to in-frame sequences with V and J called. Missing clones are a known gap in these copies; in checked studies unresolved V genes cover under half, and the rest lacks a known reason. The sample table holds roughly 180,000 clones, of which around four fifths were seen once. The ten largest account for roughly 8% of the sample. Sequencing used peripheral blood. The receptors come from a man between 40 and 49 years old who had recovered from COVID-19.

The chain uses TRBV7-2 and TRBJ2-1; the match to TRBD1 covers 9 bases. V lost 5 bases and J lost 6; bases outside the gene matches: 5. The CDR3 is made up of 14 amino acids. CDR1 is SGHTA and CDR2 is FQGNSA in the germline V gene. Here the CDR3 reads CASSPGTGSNEQFF. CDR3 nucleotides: TGTGCCAGCAGCCCCGGGACAGGGAGCAATGAGCAGTTCTTC.

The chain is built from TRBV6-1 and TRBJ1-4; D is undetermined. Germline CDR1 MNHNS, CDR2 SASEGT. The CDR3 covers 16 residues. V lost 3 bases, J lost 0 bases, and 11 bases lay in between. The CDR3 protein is CASSDGGATTNEKLFF. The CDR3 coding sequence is TGTGCCAGCAGTGACGGCGGAGCCACAACTAATGAAAAACTGTTTTTT.

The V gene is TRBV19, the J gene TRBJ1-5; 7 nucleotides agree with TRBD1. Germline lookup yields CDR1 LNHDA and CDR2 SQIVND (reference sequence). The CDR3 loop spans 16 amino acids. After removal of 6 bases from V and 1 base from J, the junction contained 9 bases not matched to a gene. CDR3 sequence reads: CASRPGQIVSNQPQHF. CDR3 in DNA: TGTGCCAGTAGACCGGGACAGATTGTGAGCAATCAGCCCCAGCATTTT.

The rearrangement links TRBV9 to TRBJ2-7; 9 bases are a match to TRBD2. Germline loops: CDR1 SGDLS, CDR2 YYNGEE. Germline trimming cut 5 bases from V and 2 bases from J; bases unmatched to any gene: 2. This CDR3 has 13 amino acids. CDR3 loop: CASSSGSTYEQYF. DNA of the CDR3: TGTGCCAGCAGTAGCGGGAGTACCTACGAGCAGTACTTC.

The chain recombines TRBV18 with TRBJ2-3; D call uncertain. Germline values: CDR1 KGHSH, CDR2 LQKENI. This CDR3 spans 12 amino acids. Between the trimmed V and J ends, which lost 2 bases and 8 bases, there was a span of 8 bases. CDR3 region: CASSPEGGTQYF. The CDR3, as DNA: TGTGCCAGCTCACCAGAAGGCGGTACGCAGTATTTT.

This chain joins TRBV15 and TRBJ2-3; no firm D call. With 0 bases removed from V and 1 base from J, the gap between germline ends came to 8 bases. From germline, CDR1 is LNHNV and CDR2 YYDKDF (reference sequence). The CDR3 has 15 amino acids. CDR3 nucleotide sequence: TGTGCCACCAGCAGAGATGCCACGGGCACAGATACGCAGTATTTT. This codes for CATSRDATGTDTQYF.

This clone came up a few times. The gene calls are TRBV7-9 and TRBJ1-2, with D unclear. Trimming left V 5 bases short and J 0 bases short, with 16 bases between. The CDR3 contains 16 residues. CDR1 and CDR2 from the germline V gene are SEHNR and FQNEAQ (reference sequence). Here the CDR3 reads CASSKRSGSPNYGYTF. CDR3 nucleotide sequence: TGTGCCAGCAGCAAGCGGTCGGGATCCCCTAACTATGGCTACACCTTC.

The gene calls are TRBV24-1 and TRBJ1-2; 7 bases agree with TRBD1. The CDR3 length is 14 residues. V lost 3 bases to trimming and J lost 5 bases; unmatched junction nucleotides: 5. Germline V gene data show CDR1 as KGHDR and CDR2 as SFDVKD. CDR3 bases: TGTGCCACCAGTGATCCCGGCAGGGGGTATGGCTACACCTTC. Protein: CATSDPGRGYGYTF.

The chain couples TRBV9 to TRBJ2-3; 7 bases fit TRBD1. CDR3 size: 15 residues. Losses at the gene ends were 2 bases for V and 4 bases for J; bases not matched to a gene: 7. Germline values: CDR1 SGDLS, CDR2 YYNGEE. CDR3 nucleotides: TGTGCCAGCAGCGTTCTTGAGGGGGCGTCAGATACGCAGTATTTT. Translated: CASSVLEGASDTQYF.

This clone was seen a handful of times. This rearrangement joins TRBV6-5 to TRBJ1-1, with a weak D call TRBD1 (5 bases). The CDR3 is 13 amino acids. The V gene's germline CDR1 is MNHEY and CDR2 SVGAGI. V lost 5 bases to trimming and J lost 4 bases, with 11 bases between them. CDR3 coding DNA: TGTGCCAGCAGTCCCCAGGGAGGCACTGAAGCTTTCTTT. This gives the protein CASSPQGGTEAFF.

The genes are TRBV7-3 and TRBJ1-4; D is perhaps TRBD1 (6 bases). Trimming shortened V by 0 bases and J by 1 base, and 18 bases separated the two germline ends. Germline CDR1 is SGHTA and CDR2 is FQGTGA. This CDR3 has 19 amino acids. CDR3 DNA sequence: TGTGCCAGCAGCTTAACGTTACCGCAGGGGAGTAGAACTAATGAAAAACTGTTTTTT. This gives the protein CASSLTLPQGSRTNEKLFF.

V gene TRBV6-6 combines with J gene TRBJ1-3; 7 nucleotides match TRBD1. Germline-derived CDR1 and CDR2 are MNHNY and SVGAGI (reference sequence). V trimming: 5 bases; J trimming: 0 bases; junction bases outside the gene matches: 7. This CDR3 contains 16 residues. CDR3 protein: CASSHHDRVSGNTIYF. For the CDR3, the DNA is TGTGCCAGCAGTCACCACGACAGGGTCTCTGGAAACACCATATATTTT.

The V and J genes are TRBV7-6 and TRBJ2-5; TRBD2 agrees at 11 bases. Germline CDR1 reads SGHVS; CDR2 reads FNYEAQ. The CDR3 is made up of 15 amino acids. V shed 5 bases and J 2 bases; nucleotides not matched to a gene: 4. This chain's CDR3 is CASSPGTSGQETQYF. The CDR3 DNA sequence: TGTGCCAGCAGCCCGGGGACTAGCGGACAAGAGACCCAGTACTTC.

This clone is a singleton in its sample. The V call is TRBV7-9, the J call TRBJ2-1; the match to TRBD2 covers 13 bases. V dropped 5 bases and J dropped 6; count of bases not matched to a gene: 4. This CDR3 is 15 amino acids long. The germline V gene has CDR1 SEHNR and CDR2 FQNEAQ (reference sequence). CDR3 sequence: CASSRTSGSGNEQFF. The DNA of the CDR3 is TGTGCCAGCAGCCGGACTAGCGGGAGTGGCAATGAGCAGTTCTTC.